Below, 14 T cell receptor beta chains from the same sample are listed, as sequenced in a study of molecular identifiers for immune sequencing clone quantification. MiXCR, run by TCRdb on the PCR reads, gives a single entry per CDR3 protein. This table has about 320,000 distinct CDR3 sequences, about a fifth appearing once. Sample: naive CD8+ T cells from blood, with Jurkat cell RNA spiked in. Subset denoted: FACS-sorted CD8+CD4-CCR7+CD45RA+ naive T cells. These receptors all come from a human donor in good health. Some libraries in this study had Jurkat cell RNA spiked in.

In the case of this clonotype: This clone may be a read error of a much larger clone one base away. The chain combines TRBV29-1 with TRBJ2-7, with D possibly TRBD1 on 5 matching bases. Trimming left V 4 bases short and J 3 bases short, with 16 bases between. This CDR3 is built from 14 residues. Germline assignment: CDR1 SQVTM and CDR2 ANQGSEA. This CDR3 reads CSVGGARAGYEQYF. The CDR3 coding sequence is TGCAGCGTTGGTGGGGCCAGGGCAGGCTACGAGCAGTACTTC.

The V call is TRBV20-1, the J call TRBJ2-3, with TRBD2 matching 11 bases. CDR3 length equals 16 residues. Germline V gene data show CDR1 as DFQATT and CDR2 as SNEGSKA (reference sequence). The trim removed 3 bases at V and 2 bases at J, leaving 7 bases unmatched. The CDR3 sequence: CSASLTSGRDTDTQYF. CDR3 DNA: TGCAGTGCTAGTTTAACTAGCGGGAGAGACACAGATACGCAGTATTTT.

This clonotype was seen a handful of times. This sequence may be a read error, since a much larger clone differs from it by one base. CDR3 nucleotides: TGTGCCAGCAGCTTAGGGACAGGGGGCGAGCAGTACTTC. Protein: CASSLGTGGEQYF. The genes are TRBV9 and TRBJ2-7; 11 bases line up with TRBD1. Trimming cost V 4 bases and J 6 bases; bases outside gene matches: 3. This CDR3 has 13 residues. Looked up from germline, CDR1 is SGDLS and CDR2 is YYNGEE.

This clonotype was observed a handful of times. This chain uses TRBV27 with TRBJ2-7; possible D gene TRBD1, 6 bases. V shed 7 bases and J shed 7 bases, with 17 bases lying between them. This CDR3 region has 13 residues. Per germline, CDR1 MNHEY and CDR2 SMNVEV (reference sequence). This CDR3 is CASNGDRSGEQYF. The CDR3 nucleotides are TGTGCCAGCAACGGTGACAGGAGTGGTGAGCAGTACTTC.

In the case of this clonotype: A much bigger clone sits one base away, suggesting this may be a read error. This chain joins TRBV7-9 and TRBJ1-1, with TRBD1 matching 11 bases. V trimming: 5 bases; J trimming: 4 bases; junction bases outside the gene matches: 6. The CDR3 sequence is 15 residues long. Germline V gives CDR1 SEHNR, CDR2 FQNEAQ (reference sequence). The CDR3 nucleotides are TGTGCCAGCAGCCCTCTGGGACAGGGGGGCACTGAAGCTTTCTTT. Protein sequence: CASSPLGQGGTEAFF.

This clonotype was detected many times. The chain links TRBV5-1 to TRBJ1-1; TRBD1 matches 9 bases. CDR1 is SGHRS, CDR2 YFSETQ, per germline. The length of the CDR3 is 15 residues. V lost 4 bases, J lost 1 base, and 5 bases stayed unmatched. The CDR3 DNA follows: TGCGCCAGCAGCATAACAGGGGGCTCGAACACTGAAGCTTTCTTT. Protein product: CASSITGGSNTEAFF.

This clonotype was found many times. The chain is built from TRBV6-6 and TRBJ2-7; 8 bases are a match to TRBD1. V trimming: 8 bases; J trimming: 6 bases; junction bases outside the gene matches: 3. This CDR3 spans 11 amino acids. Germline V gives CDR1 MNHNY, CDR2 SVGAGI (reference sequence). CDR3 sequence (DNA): TGTGCCAGCTTACAGGGGGGCGAGCAGTACTTC. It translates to CASLQGGEQYF.

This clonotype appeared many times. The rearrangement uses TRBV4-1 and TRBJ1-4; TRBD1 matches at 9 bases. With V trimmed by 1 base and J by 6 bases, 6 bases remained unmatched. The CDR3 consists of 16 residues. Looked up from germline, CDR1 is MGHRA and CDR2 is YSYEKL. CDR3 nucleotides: TGCGCCAGCAGCCAAGGGACAGGGGCCCCTCATGAAAAACTGTTTTTT. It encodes CASSQGTGAPHEKLFF.

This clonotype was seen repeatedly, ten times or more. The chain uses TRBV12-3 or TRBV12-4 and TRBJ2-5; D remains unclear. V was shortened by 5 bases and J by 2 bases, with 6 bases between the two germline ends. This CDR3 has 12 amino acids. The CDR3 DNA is TGTGCCAGCAGTCGCGTTCAAGAGACCCAGTACTTC. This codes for CASSRVQETQYF.

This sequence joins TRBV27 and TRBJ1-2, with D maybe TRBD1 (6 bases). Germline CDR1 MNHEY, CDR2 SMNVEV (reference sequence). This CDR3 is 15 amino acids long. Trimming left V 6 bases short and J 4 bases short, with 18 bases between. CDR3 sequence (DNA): TGTGCCAGCAGAGGGGTGACAGGCTTTGGCTATGGCTACACCTTC. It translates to CASRGVTGFGYGYTF.

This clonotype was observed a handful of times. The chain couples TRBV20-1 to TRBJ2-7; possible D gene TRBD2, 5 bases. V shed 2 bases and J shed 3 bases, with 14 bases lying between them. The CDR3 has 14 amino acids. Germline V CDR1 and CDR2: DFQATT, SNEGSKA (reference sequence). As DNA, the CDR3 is TGCAGTGCTAGATCTGCGGGTCCCCTCTACGAGCAGTACTTC. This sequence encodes CSARSAGPLYEQYF.

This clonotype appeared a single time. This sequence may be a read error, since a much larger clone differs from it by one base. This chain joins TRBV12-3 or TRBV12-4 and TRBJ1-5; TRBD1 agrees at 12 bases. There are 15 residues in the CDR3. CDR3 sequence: CASRGTGGGNQPLHF. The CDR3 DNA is TGTGCCAGCAGGGGGACAGGGGGCGGCAATCAGCCCCTGCATTTT.

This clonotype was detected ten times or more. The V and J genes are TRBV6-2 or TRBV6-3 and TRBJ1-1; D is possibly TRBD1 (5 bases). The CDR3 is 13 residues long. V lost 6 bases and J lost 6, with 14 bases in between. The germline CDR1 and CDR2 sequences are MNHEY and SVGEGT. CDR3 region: CASSHGAGAEAFF. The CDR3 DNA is TGTGCCAGCAGCCACGGGGCAGGAGCTGAAGCTTTCTTT.

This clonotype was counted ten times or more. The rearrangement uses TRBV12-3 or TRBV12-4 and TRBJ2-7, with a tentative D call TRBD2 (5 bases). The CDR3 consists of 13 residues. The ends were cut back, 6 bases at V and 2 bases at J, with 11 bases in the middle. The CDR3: CASSPGNTYEQYF. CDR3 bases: TGTGCCAGCAGCCCGGGGAACACCTACGAGCAGTACTTC.